The 13 T cell receptor beta chains reported below all come from one sample, sequenced in a study of blood T cells in healthy people across ages. Combining a sample-barcoded 5' primer with a J-beta primer mix, a second PCR ran for 7 to 11 cycles. TCRdb ran MiXCR on the 5' RACE reads and lists one entry per CDR3 protein. Among hundreds of thousands of distinct CDR3 sequences listed, around 43% were seen once. Sequenced material: blood. These receptors came from a man aged 55 to 70 in good health.

The V and J genes are TRBV7-2 and TRBJ2-3; either TRBD1 or TRBD2 may supply D (7 bases each). Trimming left V 5 bases short and J 6 bases short, with 15 bases between. The length of the CDR3 is 14 residues. CDR1 and CDR2 (germline): SGHTA, FQGNSA. In DNA form, the CDR3 reads TGTGCCAGCAGCCCACAGGGGAGGGGGGATACGCAGTATTTT. It specifies CASSPQGRGDTQYF.

The chain has TRBV6-5 and TRBJ1-6, with TRBD1 matching 7 bases. Per germline, CDR1 MNHEY and CDR2 SVGAGI. There are 14 residues in the CDR3. J was trimmed by 3 bases and V by 7 bases; bases with no gene match: 3. DNA for the CDR3: TGTGCCAGCAACACAGGGGTCTATAATTCACCCCTCCACTTT. It specifies CASNTGVYNSPLHF.

The chain joins TRBV7-3 to TRBJ2-3, with 9 bases that match TRBD2. The length of the CDR3 is 15 residues. The V gene end was trimmed by 2 bases and the J gene end by 8 bases; junction bases not matched to a gene: 8. CDR1 SGHTA and CDR2 FQGTGA come from the germline V gene. CDR3 amino acids: CASSLAGGRGVTQYF. DNA of the CDR3: TGTGCCAGCAGCTTAGCGGGGGGGCGGGGCGTTACGCAGTATTTT.

The chain uses TRBV28 and TRBJ2-2; D perhaps matches TRBD1 (6 bases). Trimming cost V 2 bases and J 5 bases, with 9 bases left between them. The CDR3 is 14 residues long. Germline CDR1 MDHEN, CDR2 SYDVKM. The CDR3 loop reads CASSLITGTGELFF. The DNA for the CDR3 is TGTGCCAGCAGTTTAATCACAGGGACCGGGGAGCTGTTTTTT. The entire variable domain, with the rest obtained from reference TRBV28 and TRBJ2-2, is as follows: DVKVTQSSRYLVKRTGEKVFLECVQDMDHENMFWYRQDPGLGLRLIYFSYDVKMKEKGDIPEGYSVSREKKERFSLILESASTNQTSMYLCASSLITGTGELFFGEGSRLTVL.

The chain joins TRBV27 to TRBJ2-7; maybe TRBD1 (5 bases). With 5 bases removed from V and 7 bases from J, the gap between germline ends came to 27 bases. CDR1 is MNHEY and CDR2 is SMNVEV in the germline V gene (reference sequence). This CDR3 has 17 residues. The CDR3 DNA is TGTGCCAGCAGTCCGAAATGGCAGGGTTCTTGGTTGTCTGAGCAGTACTTC. Protein product: CASSPKWQGSWLSEQYF.

The chain has TRBV20-1 and TRBJ1-1; D gene ambiguous. V lost 3 bases to trimming and J lost 0 bases, with 8 bases between them. Per the germline V gene, CDR1 is DFQATT and CDR2 is SNEGSKA (reference sequence). The CDR3 runs 13 residues. The CDR3 sequence: CSASETMNTEAFF. As DNA, the CDR3 is TGCAGTGCTAGCGAAACTATGAACACTGAAGCTTTCTTT.

As to this clonotype: An end of the junction differs from the germline gene, which may be a read error. This sequence joins TRBV9 and TRBJ1-1; TRBD1 agrees at 12 bases. CDR1 and CDR2 from the germline V gene are SGDLS and YYNGEE. This CDR3 has 17 amino acids. The DNA of the CDR3 is TGTGCCGGCAGCCTCTCCGGGACAGGGGGCGGGAACGCTGAAGCTTTCTTT. It translates to CAGSLSGTGGGNAEAFF.

The gene calls are TRBV20-1 and TRBJ1-4; D remains ambiguous. The germline V and J ends were trimmed by 3 bases and 7 bases, with 3 bases remaining between them. The CDR3 has 10 amino acids. The germline V gene has CDR1 DFQATT and CDR2 SNEGSKA (reference sequence). The CDR3 DNA reads as TGCAGTGCTAGGCGTGAAAAACTGTTTTTT. Translating gives CSARREKLFF.

The chain has TRBV4-3 and TRBJ1-6, with D perhaps matching TRBD1 (5 bases). Per the germline V gene, CDR1 is LGHNA and CDR2 is YSLEER. CDR3 length: 16 amino acids. The V end was cut by 1 base, the J end by 6 bases, with 13 bases between. The CDR3 sequence: CASSQGIVGGNSPLHF. For the CDR3, the DNA is TGCGCCAGCAGCCAAGGTATAGTCGGGGGTAATTCACCCCTCCACTTT.

Note on this clonotype: This may stem from a read error, because a much larger clone lies one nucleotide away. The V and J genes are TRBV7-9 and TRBJ2-7, with TRBD1 identical over 10 bases. The germline CDR1 and CDR2 sequences are SEHNR and FQNEAQ (reference sequence). The CDR3 is made up of 14 amino acids. The CDR3 coding sequence is TGTGCCAACAGCCGGGACAGGGGAAACTACGAGCAGTACTTC. This translates into CANSRDRGNYEQYF.

The gene calls are TRBV12-3 or TRBV12-4 and TRBJ1-5; D is uncertain. CDR3 size: 13 residues. Trimming pared 7 bases from V and 2 bases from J, leaving 9 bases between. CDR3: CASKRDGNQPQHF. CDR3 DNA sequence: TGTGCCAGCAAACGGGATGGCAATCAGCCCCAGCATTTT.

This clonotype was counted a few times. The chain joins TRBV10-3 to TRBJ1-1; perhaps TRBD1 as D (6 bases). CDR1 and CDR2 (germline): ENHRY, SYGVKD. Deletions cut 5 bases from V and 5 bases from J, with 9 bases between. The length of the CDR3 is 12 residues. CDR3 protein: CAISLGGTEAFF. The CDR3 region has the DNA TGTGCCATCAGTTTAGGGGGAACTGAAGCTTTCTTT.

There are a few counts of this clonotype. The rearrangement links TRBV2 to TRBJ2-1; maybe TRBD2 (5 bases). This CDR3 comprises 17 residues. The ends were cut back, 3 bases at V and 0 bases at J, with 15 bases in the middle. The germline gives CDR1 SNHLY, CDR2 FYNNEI. The CDR3 is CASSDDKGTSSYNEQFF. The CDR3 DNA is TGTGCCAGCAGTGATGATAAGGGAACTAGCTCCTACAATGAGCAGTTCTTC.